The clone carrying this T cell receptor (beta chain) occurred many times. Its cognate antigen is unknown. The record originates from a study of metastatic and nonmetastatic thyroid tumors. Turning to the study itself: Repertoires from blood and tumor or nodule tissue of malignant and benign thyroid patients were compared. Study-wide results and caveats: Malignant thyroid tumors reportedly had TCR beta diversity that was significantly higher than in benign nodules, in blood and tumor.

Original processing notes: Variation in CDR3 across clinicopathological groups served as the basis for constructing a distant-metastasis classifier in papillary thyroid cancer. TCRdb ran MiXCR on the PCR reads. V and J calls and clone size were set by TCRdb, not the authors. The sample records 89,000 or so clones, around 7.8% being singletons. Prior to thyroid surgery, none of the patients had received any treatment. The germline gives CDR1 MRHNA, CDR2 SNTAGT. The CDR3 has 18 residues. The J segment lost 0 bases and the V segment lost 7 bases, leaving 14 bases of the junction unmatched. What was sequenced was blood. The sequence was obtained from a female donor with papillary thyroid cancer or a benign thyroid nodule (not recorded which). Some clones in this sample may be carry-over from other donors' samples. This sequence joins TRBV6-4 and TRBJ1-4; TRBD1 agrees at 7 bases. CDR3 nucleotides: TGTGCCAGCATTCTCAGGGGGAGGGACGACACAACTAATGAAAAACTGTTTTTT. This sequence encodes CASILRGRDDTTNEKLFF.